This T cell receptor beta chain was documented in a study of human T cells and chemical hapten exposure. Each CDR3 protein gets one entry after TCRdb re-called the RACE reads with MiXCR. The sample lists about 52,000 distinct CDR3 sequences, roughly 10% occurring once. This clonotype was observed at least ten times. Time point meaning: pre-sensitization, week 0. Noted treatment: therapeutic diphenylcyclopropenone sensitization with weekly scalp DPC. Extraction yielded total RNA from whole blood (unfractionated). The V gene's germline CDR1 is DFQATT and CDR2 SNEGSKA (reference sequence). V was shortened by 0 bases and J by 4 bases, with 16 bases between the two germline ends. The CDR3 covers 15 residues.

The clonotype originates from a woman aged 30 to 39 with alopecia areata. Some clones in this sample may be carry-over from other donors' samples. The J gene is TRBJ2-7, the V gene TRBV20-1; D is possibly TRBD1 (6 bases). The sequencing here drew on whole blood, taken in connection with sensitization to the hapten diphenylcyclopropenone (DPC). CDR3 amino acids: CSAREGTRVNYEQYF. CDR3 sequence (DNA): TGCAGTGCTAGAGAGGGGACACGGGTTAATTACGAGCAGTACTTC.